The clone carrying this T cell receptor (beta chain) was observed a few times. The antigen remains unidentified. The observed sequence ends 3 residues before the CDR3 terminus, with the missing tail filled in from the germline J gene. This record belongs to a study of T cell clonality in common variable immunodeficiency. Study outcomes and limitations: Fewer deletions and N-nucleotide insertions were reportedly seen in common variable immunodeficiency TCR beta sequences.

There are 14 residues in the CDR3. The V segment lost 5 bases and the J segment 6 bases; nucleotides outside the gene matches: 9. Germline V gives CDR1 SGHDT, CDR2 YYEEEE. The assay was immunoSEQ multiplex PCR, and TCRdb's table has in-frame clones only and misses some. Captured here are around 33,000 clones, none seen once; the top ten comprise about 30%. The sample was peripheral blood mononuclear cells. The V gene is TRBV5-6, the J gene TRBJ2-3, with TRBD2 matching over 7 bases. This receptor was taken from a human donor with common variable immunodeficiency. The CDR3 bases that were read are TGTGCCAGCAGTCTAGTAGCGGGTGGGGATACG. Residues: CASSLVAGGDT. The entire CDR3 protein reads CASSLVAGGDTQYF.